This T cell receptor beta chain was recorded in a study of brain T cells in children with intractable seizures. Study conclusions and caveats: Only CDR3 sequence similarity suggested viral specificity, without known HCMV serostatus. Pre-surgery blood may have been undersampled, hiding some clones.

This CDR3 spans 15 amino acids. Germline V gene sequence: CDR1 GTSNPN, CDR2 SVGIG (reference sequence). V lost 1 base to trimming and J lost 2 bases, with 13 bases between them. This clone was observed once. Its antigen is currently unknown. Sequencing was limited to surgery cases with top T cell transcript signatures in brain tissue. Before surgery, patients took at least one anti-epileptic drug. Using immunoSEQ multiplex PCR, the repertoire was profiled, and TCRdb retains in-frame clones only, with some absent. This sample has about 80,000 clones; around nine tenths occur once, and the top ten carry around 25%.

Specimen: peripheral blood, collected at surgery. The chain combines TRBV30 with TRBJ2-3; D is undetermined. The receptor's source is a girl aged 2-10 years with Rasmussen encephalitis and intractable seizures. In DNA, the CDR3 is TGTGCCTGGAGTGGCAGGTTCTACCCCACAGATACGCAGTATTTT. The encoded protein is CAWSGRFYPTDTQYF.